This TCR beta chain was retrieved from a study of blood T cell repertoires in COVID-19. The wider study: Italy, Spain and the United States were the sources of the convalescent and acute COVID-19 samples.

Authors' methods: Amplification from reference gene primers served as the basis for estimated nucleated cell counts. Generated by immunoSEQ multiplex PCR, the TCRdb table keeps only in-frame clones and is missing some. That table furnishes V, J and clone size, whereas the DNA furnished D and trimming. The table records about 40,000 clones, just under 85% of them present only once. This CDR3 has 12 amino acids. In germline, CDR1 is SQVTM, CDR2 ANQGSEA. Trimming removed 4 bases from V and 2 bases from J, with 7 bases in between. The source is a human donor with acute or convalescent COVID-19. The donor label of this sample is uncertain. The J gene is TRBJ2-3, the V gene TRBV29-1; D gene uncertain. Specimen: peripheral blood. Here the CDR3 DNA reads TGCAGCGTTGCGACATTCACAGATACGCAGTATTTT. Protein product: CSVATFTDTQYF.